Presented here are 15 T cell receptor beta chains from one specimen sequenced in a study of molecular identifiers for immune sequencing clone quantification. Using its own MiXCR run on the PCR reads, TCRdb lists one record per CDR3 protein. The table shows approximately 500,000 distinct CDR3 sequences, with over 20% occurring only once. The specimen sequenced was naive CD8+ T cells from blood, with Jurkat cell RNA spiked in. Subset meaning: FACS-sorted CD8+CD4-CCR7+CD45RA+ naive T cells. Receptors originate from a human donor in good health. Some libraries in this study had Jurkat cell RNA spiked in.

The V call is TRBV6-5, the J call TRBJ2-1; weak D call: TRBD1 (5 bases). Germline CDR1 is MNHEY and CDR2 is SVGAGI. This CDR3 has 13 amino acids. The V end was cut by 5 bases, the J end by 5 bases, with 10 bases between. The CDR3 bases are TGTGCCAGCAGTACAGGACGGAACAATGAGCAGTTCTTC. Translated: CASSTGRNNEQFF.

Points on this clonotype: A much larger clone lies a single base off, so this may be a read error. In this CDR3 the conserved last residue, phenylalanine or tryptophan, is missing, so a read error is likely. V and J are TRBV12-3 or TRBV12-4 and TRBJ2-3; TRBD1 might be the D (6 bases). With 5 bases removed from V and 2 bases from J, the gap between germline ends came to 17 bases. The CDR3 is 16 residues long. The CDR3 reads CASSPDRVDPTDTQYL. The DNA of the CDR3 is TGTGCCAGCAGTCCGGACAGAGTGGACCCCACAGATACGCAGTATTTA.

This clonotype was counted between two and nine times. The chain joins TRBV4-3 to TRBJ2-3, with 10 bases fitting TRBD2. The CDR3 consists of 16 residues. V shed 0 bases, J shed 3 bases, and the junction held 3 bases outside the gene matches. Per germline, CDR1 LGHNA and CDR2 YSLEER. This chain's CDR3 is CASSQELAGVTDTQYF. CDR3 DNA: TGCGCCAGCAGCCAAGAGCTAGCGGGAGTTACAGATACGCAGTATTTT.

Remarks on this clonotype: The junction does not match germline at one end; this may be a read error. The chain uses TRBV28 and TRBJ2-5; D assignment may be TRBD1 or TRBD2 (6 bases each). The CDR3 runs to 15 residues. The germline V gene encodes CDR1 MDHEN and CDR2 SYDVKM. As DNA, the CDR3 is TGTGCCGGCAGTTTACCGGGGGCGCAACAAGAGACCCAGTACTTC. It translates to CAGSLPGAQQETQYF.

The CDR3 sequence is CASADSSYEQYF. The CDR3 nucleotides are TGTGCCAGTGCAGACAGCTCCTACGAGCAGTACTTC. This chain joins TRBV6-6 and TRBJ2-7; D might be TRBD1 (5 bases). Trimming pared 9 bases from V and 0 bases from J, leaving 9 bases between. Germline lookup yields CDR1 MNHNY and CDR2 SVGAGI (reference sequence). The CDR3 has 12 amino acids.

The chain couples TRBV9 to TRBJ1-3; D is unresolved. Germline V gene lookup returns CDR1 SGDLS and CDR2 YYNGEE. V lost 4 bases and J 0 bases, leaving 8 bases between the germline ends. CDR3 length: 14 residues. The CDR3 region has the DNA TGTGCCAGCAGCCGTGGGAGCTCTGGAAACACCATATATTTT. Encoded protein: CASSRGSSGNTIYF.

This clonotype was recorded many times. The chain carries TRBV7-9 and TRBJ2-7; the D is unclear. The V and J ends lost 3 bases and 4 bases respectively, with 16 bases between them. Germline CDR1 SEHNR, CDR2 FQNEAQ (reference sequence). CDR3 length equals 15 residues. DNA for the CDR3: TGTGCCAGCAGCTTTACCCTGGCAGGCCCTTACGAGCAGTACTTC. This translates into CASSFTLAGPYEQYF.

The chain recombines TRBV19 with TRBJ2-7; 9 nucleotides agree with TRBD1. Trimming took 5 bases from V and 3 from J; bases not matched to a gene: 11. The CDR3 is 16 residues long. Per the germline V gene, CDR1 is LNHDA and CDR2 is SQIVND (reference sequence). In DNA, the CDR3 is TGTGCCAGTAGTGCCCCCGACAGGGGGGAGATCTACGAGCAGTACTTC. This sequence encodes CASSAPDRGEIYEQYF.

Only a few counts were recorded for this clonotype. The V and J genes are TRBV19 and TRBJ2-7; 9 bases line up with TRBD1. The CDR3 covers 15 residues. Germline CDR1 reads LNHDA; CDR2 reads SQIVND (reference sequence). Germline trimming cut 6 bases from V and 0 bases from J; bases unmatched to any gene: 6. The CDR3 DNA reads TGTGCCAGTAGCCTCGGACAGGGGCACTCCTACGAGCAGTACTTC. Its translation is CASSLGQGHSYEQYF.

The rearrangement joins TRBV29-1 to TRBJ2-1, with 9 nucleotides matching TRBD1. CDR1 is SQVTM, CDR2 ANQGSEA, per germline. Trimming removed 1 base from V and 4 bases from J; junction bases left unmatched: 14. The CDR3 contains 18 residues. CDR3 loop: CSVEGLPEQGASYNEQFF. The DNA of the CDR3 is TGCAGCGTTGAAGGCTTACCTGAACAGGGGGCGAGTTACAATGAGCAGTTCTTC.

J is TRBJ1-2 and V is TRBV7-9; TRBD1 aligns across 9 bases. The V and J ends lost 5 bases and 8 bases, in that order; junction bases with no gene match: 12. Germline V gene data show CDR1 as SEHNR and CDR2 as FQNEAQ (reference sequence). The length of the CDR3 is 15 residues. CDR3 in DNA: TGTGCCAGCAGCACCGGGACAGGGCGGAGTGTAGGCTACACCTTC. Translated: CASSTGTGRSVGYTF.

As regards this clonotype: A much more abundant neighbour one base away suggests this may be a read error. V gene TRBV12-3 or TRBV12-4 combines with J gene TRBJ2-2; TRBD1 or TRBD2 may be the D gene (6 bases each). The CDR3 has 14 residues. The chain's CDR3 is CARQVDSNTGGLFF. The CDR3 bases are TGTGCCAGGCAGGTGGACAGTAACACCGGGGGGCTGTTTTTT.

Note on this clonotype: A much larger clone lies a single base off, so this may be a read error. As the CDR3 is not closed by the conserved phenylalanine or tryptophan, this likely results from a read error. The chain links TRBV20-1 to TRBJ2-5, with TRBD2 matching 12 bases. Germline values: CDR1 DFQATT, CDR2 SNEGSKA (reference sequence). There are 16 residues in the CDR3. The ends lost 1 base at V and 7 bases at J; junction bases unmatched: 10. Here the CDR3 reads CSARVTSGGPPGTQYL. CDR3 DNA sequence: TGCAGTGCTAGAGTTACTAGCGGGGGGCCACCGGGGACCCAGTACCTC.

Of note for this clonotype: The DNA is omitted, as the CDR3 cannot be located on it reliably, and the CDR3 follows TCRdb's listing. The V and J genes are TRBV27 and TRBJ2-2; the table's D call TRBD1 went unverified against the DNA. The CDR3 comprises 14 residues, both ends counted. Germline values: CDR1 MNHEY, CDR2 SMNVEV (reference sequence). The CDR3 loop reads CASSFGQGSGERFF.

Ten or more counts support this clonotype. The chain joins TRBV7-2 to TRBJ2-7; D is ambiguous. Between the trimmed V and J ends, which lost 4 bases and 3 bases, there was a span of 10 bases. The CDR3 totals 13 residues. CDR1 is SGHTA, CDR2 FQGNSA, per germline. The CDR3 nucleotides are TGTGCCAGCAGCTCGGCTGGAAGCTACGAGCAGTACTTC. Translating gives CASSSAGSYEQYF. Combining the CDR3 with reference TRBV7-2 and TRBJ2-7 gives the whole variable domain GAGVSQSPSNKVTEKGKDVELRCDPISGHTALYWYRQSLGQGLEFLIYFQGNSAPDKSGLPSDRFSAERTGGSVSTLTIQRTQQEDSAVYLCASSSAGSYEQYFGPGTRLTVT.